The clone carrying this T cell receptor beta chain was detected many times. Its antigen is not known. The sample comes from a study of Graves' ophthalmopathy and Graves' hyperthyroidism. Findings and caveats of the study: The model predicted progression of ophthalmopathy with a sensitivity of roughly 69%, and its specificity was under 75%.

J lost 4 bases, V lost 4 bases, and 5 bases had no gene match. The CDR3 loop spans 14 amino acids. Germline-derived CDR1 and CDR2 are SGHRS and YFSETQ. Amplification of the TCR beta CDR3 regions used RNA transcripts (as template). The first-round RT-PCR employed HTBI primers together with the Qiagen OneStep RT-PCR kit. A multiplex PCR was then performed as the second round. TCRdb re-called the multiplex PCR reads with MiXCR, one entry per CDR3 protein. The sample has around 51,000 distinct CDR3 sequences, around 45% seen once; the top ten hold about 24%. This TCR came from an adult man with Graves' ophthalmopathy. Specimen: peripheral blood. The rearrangement joins TRBV5-1 to TRBJ1-2, with 9 positions matching TRBD1. This CDR3 is CASSPTTGGYGYTF. CDR3 nucleotide sequence: TGCGCCAGCAGCCCAACGACAGGGGGCTATGGCTACACCTTC.